This is a list of T cell receptor beta chains from one sample in a study of T cell repertoires in cytomegalovirus infection. TCRdb passed the reads through MiXCR, listing each CDR3 protein once. The sample includes around 710,000 distinct CDR3 sequences, almost 30% of them seen just once. These receptors have no known antigen. The material was cultured CD8+ T cells from PBMCs, obtained from culture after CMV antigen stimulation. Every receptor here comes from a human donor in good health (CMV status not recorded). Some clones in this sample may be carry-over from other donors' samples. The conserved cysteine and the conserved F or W are not part of the CDR3 here. Clone size, where shown, is once, few, many, or a class for clones that have expanded.

NA | TRBV6-6 | ASSYLSQMRGESTDTQY
many | TRBV7-9 | ASSKLTSGLNEKLF
NA | TRBV9 | ASSVEVGVQETQY
few | TRBV7-9 | ASSQPGQGQEKLF
NA | TRBV5-1 | ASSYGTNYEQY
many | TRBV11-1 | ASSPIGSNEQF
many | TRBV12-3/TRBV12-4 | ASSFLPFGGLETPLH
few | TRBV7-9 | ASRAEGADTEAF
once | TRBV2 | ATVIYNEQF
few | TRBV27 | ASSPDRWNFLTGDPWDEQY
NA | TRBV6-2/TRBV6-3 | ASSYAFGLAVQETQY
few | TRBV6-6 | ASSADTSGNTIY
few | TRBV27 | ASSLFAYNEQF
few | TRBV6-2/TRBV6-3 | ASSYEGSPIDEQF
NA | TRBV5-1 | ASSLDPGDGYT
NA | TRBV11-2 | ASSPRGEAF
NA | TRBV6-2/TRBV6-3 | ASSREGTGGWNEQF
NA | TRBV15 | ATSRSGLGETQY
NA | TRBV6-5 | ASSTREGPDQPQH
few | TRBV7-6 | ASSSVGDRGREGQPQH
many | TRBV7-8 | ASSAGPTGMNEQF
few | TRBV11-2 | ASSLWTGKAVNTEAF
NA | TRBV25-1 | ASRWRNTGELF
many | TRBV7-6 | ASSRTGGNEQY
few | TRBV28 | ASSLKGPGETQY
NA | TRBV29-1 | SVVFSGGEQF
few | TRBV7-9 | ASSLAYLSDTQY
many | TRBV7-6 | ASSLAGALQETQY
few | TRBV7-6 | ASSLVWGGGRDIQETQY
NA | TRBV27 | ASSFRGGHPSTDTQY
NA | TRBV7-8 | ASRGEGGNYGYT
many | TRBV7-2 | ASSLGTGIKYGNTIY
NA | TRBV5-6 | ASSHQDRIDTQY
NA | TRBV27 | ASRSRGPNYGYT
many | TRBV7-8 | ASSFRGVNTEAF
few | TRBV6-1 | ASSEGTYTGELF
many | TRBV7-9 | ASSSPRGNTGELF
few | TRBV7-9 | ASSSKTGSVGELF
few | TRBV27 | ASSLHRGRRNYGYT
few | TRBV12-3/TRBV12-4 | ASTQTGTSPLH
few | TRBV5-6 | ASSWGDRGLDNEQF
few | TRBV7-6 | AIDRGSSYEQY
NA | TRBV14 | ASSQGVRGRTDTQY
few | TRBV27 | ASSLAPTGTLGYT
few | TRBV10-3 | ATRLGTYTGDTQY
NA | TRBV28 | ASILGGSRTGELF
many | TRBV7-6 | ASSPPPDRNTEAF
NA | TRBV29-1 | SVAGHDRGSQETQY
NA | TRBV4-1 | ASSQDGHANTEAF
few | TRBV7-2 | ASSLAGTAGTEAF
NA | TRBV19 | ASSQSGGVAKNIQY
NA | TRBV5-4 | ASSLPGATNEKLF
NA | TRBV9 | ASSVKAGLATDTQY
NA | TRBV4-1 | ASSRTMGTEAF
NA | TRBV29-1 | SVEGVSGGETQY
NA | TRBV12-3/TRBV12-4 | ASSELAADTQY